This T cell receptor beta chain was captured by sequencing in a study of blood T cell repertoires in COVID-19. Study-level information: COVID-19 samples from acute and convalescent phases originated in the United States, Italy and Spain. T cells, B-cell-depleted T cells, or PBMCs provided the cDNA or gDNA that served as material.

Authors' data handling: Amplification from reference gene primers served as the basis for estimated nucleated cell counts. Sequencing used immunoSEQ multiplex PCR; TCRdb keeps in-frame clones, though not all of them. Clonal size and the V and J genes are those of that table, whereas D and trimming came from the DNA. Of tens of thousands of clones listed, around nine tenths are singletons. Input material: peripheral blood. This receptor was taken from a man older than 75 with active or convalescent COVID-19.

In DNA, the CDR3 is TGTGCCAGCAGCTTAGAAGGGAGTAAGGATACGCAGTATTTT. Translation gives CASSLEGSKDTQYF. This rearrangement joins TRBV7-9 to TRBJ2-3, with a tentative D call TRBD2 (5 bases). The CDR3 is 14 residues long. Germline CDR1 SEHNR, CDR2 FQNEAQ (reference sequence). Trimming took 1 base from V and 6 from J, leaving 11 bases between them.